This TCR beta chain stems from a study of early T cells in non-severe SARS-CoV-2 infection (dated by TCRdb to the early 2020s). Turning to the overall study: Bulk RNA from unsorted whole blood was used for TCR sequencing, so alpha and beta chains could not be paired.

Set within a cohort of healthcare workers in London, UK, this nested case-control study involved weekly PCR testing of nasopharyngeal swabs along with blood sampling. Healthcare workers were enrolled in the week of the UK lockdown, from 23 to 31 March 2020, and were followed every week for up to about 16 weeks. Library creation used 5' RACE. TCRdb records NextSeq 500 as the sequencer. The TCR library protocol attached unique molecular identifiers to individual cDNA molecules to correct for sequencing error and PCR bias. Both TCR alpha and beta chains were sequenced, and tight co-correlation was observed between alpha and beta sequence abundances in each sample. The paper's data handling went like this. Decombinator V4 was used to annotate TCR sequences for V gene, J gene and CDR3. Expanded TCRs were defined as changing significantly between any two time points under a Poisson model with p below 0.0001. Abundances of TCRs were expressed as counts per million after normalisation to the total number of TCRs sequenced in each sample. TRAV1-2 paired with TRAJ12, TRAJ20 or TRAJ33 defined MAIT TCRs, while TRAV10 paired with TRAJ18 defined iNKT TCRs. VDJdb, accessed 1 November 2021, was searched for CMV, EBV and SARS-CoV-2 annotated TCRs, with TCRs annotated for multiple antigens excluded. In-frame beta chains were kept once TCRdb had trimmed the public reads at Q25 with fastp and called clones with MiXCR. Entries are consolidated by CDR3 protein sequence, retaining the most common genes and DNA. In this record, the V and J calls reflect TCRdb's handling and not the investigators' own analysis. The sample table holds 40,000 or so distinct CDR3 sequences, of which about 5% were seen once. 7% to 8.5% of the sample is in the top ten clones.

Trimming removed 0 bases from V and 2 bases from J, leaving 13 bases between the germline ends. The CDR3 starts with the cysteine, ends with the phenylalanine, and has 16 residues. The kept DNA is CDR3 alone, 48 bases in frame from the first base. As encoded in the germline V gene, CDR1 is SGHTA while CDR2 is FQGNSA. In this sample, this clonotype turned up many times. The antigen it recognizes is unknown. No base quality values were provided; no much bigger clone lies one nucleotide off. What the authors observed across the whole study: VDJdb matching was skewed toward anti-spike CD8 responses and likely underestimated virus-specific expansions by missing private and CD4 specificities.

The sequencing input was whole blood. The clonotype was recovered from an adult who was a healthcare worker with PCR-confirmed SARS-CoV-2 infection or an uninfected control (not recorded which). The chain is made from TRBV7-2 and TRBJ2-5; TRBD1 is perhaps the D gene, given 5 matching bases. The CDR3 is CASSLAAQGVQETQYF. The nucleotide sequence is given as TGTGCCAGCAGCTTAGCAGCTCAGGGTGTGCAAGAGACCCAGTACTTC.